One sample yielded the 12 T cell receptor beta chains listed below, sequenced in a study of T cell repertoires in ileal Crohn's disease. TCRdb's copy holds only in-frame clones and misses some; the assay was immunoSEQ multiplex PCR. The table lists 25,000 to 30,000 clones, about 81% of them singletons. The sequenced sample was ileal tissue. The receptors come from an adult with Crohn's disease.

The chain is built from TRBV7-2 and TRBJ2-7; D is possibly TRBD2 (5 bases). The germline V gene encodes CDR1 SGHTA and CDR2 FQGNSA. The V gene lost 7 bases and the J gene lost 3 bases, with 13 bases spanning the gap. The CDR3 has 13 amino acids. The CDR3 region is CASMAGGGYEQYF. The CDR3 DNA reads TGTGCCAGCATGGCGGGCGGAGGCTACGAGCAGTACTTC.

This chain links TRBV18 with TRBJ1-4; D gene uncertain. The CDR3 extends over 16 amino acids. V was pared by 3 bases and J by 8 bases, with 19 bases between. The germline V gene encodes CDR1 KGHSH and CDR2 LQKENI. CDR3 loop: CASSPDPPAAGEKLFF. The CDR3 DNA is TGTGCCAGCTCACCTGACCCCCCGGCGGCGGGCGAAAAACTGTTTTTT.

This clone has more than one count but fewer than ten. V and J are TRBV7-2 and TRBJ1-6, with D maybe TRBD1 (5 bases). Germline CDR1 is SGHTA and CDR2 is FQGNSA. Between the trimmed V and J ends, which lost 1 base and 0 bases, there was a span of 7 bases. This CDR3 region has 16 residues. The CDR3 bases are TGTGCCAGCAGCTTAGGGACAATCTCCTATAATTCACCCCTCCACTTT. Protein: CASSLGTISYNSPLHF.

The chain joins TRBV4-2 to TRBJ2-7; perhaps TRBD2 as D (6 bases). The germline CDR1 and CDR2 sequences are LGHNA and YNFKEQ. V shed 8 bases and J shed 3 bases, with 17 bases lying between them. The CDR3 has 14 amino acids. The CDR3 nucleotides read TGTGCCAGCGGGGAGGTAGGCATGGGCTACGAGCAGTACTTC. Amino acids: CASGEVGMGYEQYF.

The chain is built from TRBV4-1 and TRBJ1-5; TRBD1 agrees at 9 bases. V lost 6 bases and J lost 5; bases outside the gene matches: 8. Germline CDR1 MGHRA, CDR2 YSYEKL. This CDR3 has 15 residues. CDR3 sequence: CASRYGTGIDQPQHF. The CDR3 DNA sequence: TGCGCCAGCAGATACGGGACAGGGATCGATCAGCCCCAGCATTTT.

The genes are TRBV10-1 and TRBJ2-5; D may be TRBD1 (5 bases). Per the germline V gene, CDR1 is WNHNN and CDR2 is SYGVQD (reference sequence). Trimming removed 5 bases at V and 5 bases at J, with 15 bases between. This CDR3 comprises 14 residues. Here the CDR3 DNA reads TGCGCCAGCAGTTCGTCAGGGTCGGAGGAGACCCAGTACTTC. This gives the protein CASSSSGSEETQYF.

The CDR3 region has the DNA TGTGCCAGCAGTGAGCAAGGGGGCGGGCAGCCCCAGCATTTT. It codes for CASSEQGGGQPQHF. The rearrangement links TRBV6-1 to TRBJ1-5, with 7 nucleotides matching TRBD1. Trimming cost V 3 bases and J 7 bases; bases outside gene matches: 6. Germline CDR1 reads MNHNS; CDR2 reads SASEGT. The CDR3 spans 14 residues.

Remarks on this clone: Other DNA sequences within the sample encode an identical CDR3. The chain has TRBV9 and TRBJ1-1, with D perhaps TRBD1 (5 bases). The V end was cut by 2 bases, the J end by 0 bases, with 14 bases between. The germline gives CDR1 SGDLS, CDR2 YYNGEE. The CDR3 sequence is 16 residues long. CDR3 in DNA: TGTGCCAGCAGCGTCGTAGACAGTCTCATGAACACTGAAGCTTTCTTT. Translation gives CASSVVDSLMNTEAFF. The entire variable domain, with the rest obtained from reference TRBV9 and TRBJ1-1, is as follows: DSGVTQTPKHLITATGQRVTLRCSPRSGDLSVYWYQQSLDQGLQFLIQYYNGEERAKGNILERFSAQQFPDLHSELNLSSLELGDSALYFCASSVVDSLMNTEAFFGQGTRLTVV.

J is TRBJ2-3 and V is TRBV6-5; the D gene is possibly TRBD1 (5 bases). The CDR3 is 14 amino acids. Germline CDR1 reads MNHEY; CDR2 reads SVGAGI. Trimming shortened V by 10 bases and J by 1 base, and 15 bases separated the two germline ends. For the CDR3, the DNA is TGTGCCACCAAGCTCCCGACAGGCACAGATACGCAGTATTTT. Its protein is CATKLPTGTDTQYF.

This sequence joins TRBV9 and TRBJ1-4; D unresolved. Per germline, CDR1 SGDLS and CDR2 YYNGEE. The CDR3 has 15 amino acids. Trimming cost V 4 bases and J 3 bases, with 13 bases left between them. CDR3 region: CASSPPWQANEKLFF. The CDR3 DNA follows: TGTGCCAGCAGCCCCCCCTGGCAGGCTAATGAAAAACTGTTTTTT. Combining the CDR3 with reference TRBV9 and TRBJ1-4 gives the whole variable domain DSGVTQTPKHLITATGQRVTLRCSPRSGDLSVYWYQQSLDQGLQFLIQYYNGEERAKGNILERFSAQQFPDLHSELNLSSLELGDSALYFCASSPPWQANEKLFFGSGTQLSVL.

The genes are TRBV30 and TRBJ2-3; 9 bases fit TRBD1. Germline loops: CDR1 GTSNPN, CDR2 SVGIG (reference sequence). With 2 bases clipped from V and 2 bases from J, the junction kept 5 bases outside the gene matches. The CDR3 is 15 residues long. Here the CDR3 DNA reads TGTGCCTGGAGTCCGGGGACAGGGCTCACAGATACGCAGTATTTT. Residues: CAWSPGTGLTDTQYF. Full variable domain (rest looked up from reference TRBV30 and TRBJ2-3): SQTIHQWPATLVQPVGSPLSLECTVEGTSNPNLYWYRQAAGRGLQLLFYSVGIGQISSEVPQNLSASRPQDRQFILSSKKLLLSDSGFYLCAWSPGTGLTDTQYFGPGTRLTVL.

This chain uses TRBV9 with TRBJ2-7; a weak D match, TRBD1 (6 bases). The V end was cut by 3 bases, the J end by 1 base, with 14 bases between. The length of the CDR3 is 15 residues. Germline CDR1 SGDLS, CDR2 YYNGEE. The CDR3 protein is CASSALAGQSYEQYF. As DNA, the CDR3 is TGTGCCAGCAGCGCCCTGGCCGGACAGTCCTACGAGCAGTACTTC.